The 13 T cell receptor beta chains below come from one sample, sequenced in a study of T-cell memory formation after mild COVID-19. TCRdb analysed the 5' RACE reads with MiXCR anew, one entry per CDR3 protein. The sample consists of just over 300,000 distinct CDR3 sequences, just under 20% of them appearing once. Material: PBMCs or a T cell subset sorted from them (not recorded which). The source is a man aged 18 to 30 who had mild COVID-19 (a few samples of this study predate the infection). Cell type and time point are not known.

The chain recombines TRBV9 with TRBJ2-3, with D perhaps matching TRBD1 (5 bases). This CDR3 has 15 residues. Deletions cut 0 bases from V and 6 bases from J, with 14 bases between. Germline V gene sequence: CDR1 SGDLS, CDR2 YYNGEE. The CDR3: CASSVDAGRLDTQYF. In DNA form, the CDR3 reads TGTGCCAGCAGCGTAGATGCAGGGCGATTGGATACGCAGTATTTT. Variable domain in full (rest from reference TRBV9 and TRBJ2-3): DSGVTQTPKHLITATGQRVTLRCSPRSGDLSVYWYQQSLDQGLQFLIQYYNGEERAKGNILERFSAQQFPDLHSELNLSSLELGDSALYFCASSVDAGRLDTQYFGPGTRLTVL.

This chain connects TRBV29-1 to TRBJ1-1; D is uncertain. V dropped 0 bases and J dropped 5 bases, with 7 bases sitting between them. Germline lookup yields CDR1 SQVTM and CDR2 ANQGSEA. CDR3 length: 12 amino acids. This CDR3 reads CSVEDRRTEAFF. The CDR3 DNA is TGCAGCGTTGAAGACCGGAGGACTGAAGCTTTCTTT.

This chain connects TRBV6-5 to TRBJ2-1; TRBD2 is a possible D gene (5 bases). The CDR3 extends over 19 amino acids. The germline V gene has CDR1 MNHEY and CDR2 SVGAGI. V was shortened by 1 base and J by 0 bases, with 19 bases between the two germline ends. This CDR3 is CASSYYGSSPWSSYNEQFF. The DNA for the CDR3 is TGTGCCAGCAGTTACTATGGTTCTAGCCCATGGAGCTCCTACAATGAGCAGTTCTTC.

In its sample, this clonotype was seen a few times. The chain links TRBV7-2 to TRBJ2-1; 8 bases are a match to TRBD1. Germline-derived CDR1 and CDR2 are SGHTA and FQGNSA. Unmatched junction bases numbered 4, after V lost 5 bases and J lost 7 bases. The CDR3 sequence is 13 residues long. CDR3 amino acids: CASSMDRENEQFF. CDR3 DNA sequence: TGTGCCAGCAGCATGGACAGGGAGAATGAGCAGTTCTTC.

The sample holds many counts of this clonotype. The gene calls are TRBV4-1 and TRBJ1-1; D not resolved. The CDR3 spans 14 residues. Looked up from germline, CDR1 is MGHRA and CDR2 is YSYEKL. Trimming cost V 6 bases and J 2 bases, with 13 bases left between them. For the CDR3, the DNA is TGCGCCAGCAGGAGCCTCACACGCAACACTGAAGCTTTCTTT. The encoded protein is CASRSLTRNTEAFF.

Only a few counts were recorded for this clonotype. The chain links TRBV6-1 to TRBJ1-1; TRBD1 agrees at 8 bases. The germline gives CDR1 MNHNS, CDR2 SASEGT. The trim removed 1 base at V and 4 bases at J, leaving 5 bases unmatched. This CDR3 is built from 15 residues. This chain's CDR3 is CASSEEDRVRTEAFF. The CDR3 nucleotides read TGTGCCAGCAGTGAAGAGGACAGGGTTCGCACTGAAGCTTTCTTT.

Note on this clonotype: With a much larger clone just one base away, this may be a read error. The J gene is TRBJ2-5, the V gene TRBV5-1; possible D gene TRBD2, 6 bases. Germline lookup yields CDR1 SGHRS and CDR2 YFSETQ. CDR3 size: 13 residues. CDR3 residues: CASSFAGLETKYF. DNA for the CDR3: TGCGCCAGCAGCTTCGCGGGGCTTGAGACCAAGTACTTC. Full variable domain (remainder filled in from reference TRBV5-1 and TRBJ2-5): KAGVTQTPRYLIKTRGQQVTLSCSPISGHRSVSWYQQTPGQGLQFLFEYFSETQRNKGNFPGRFSGRQFSNSRSEMNVSTLELGDSALYLCASSFAGLETKYFGPGTRLLVL.

For this clonotype: One junction end does not reproduce the germline sequence, and a read error may be involved. The rearrangement uses TRBV19 and TRBJ1-5; no clear D. The CDR3 extends over 13 amino acids. Germline V gives CDR1 LNHDA, CDR2 SQIVND (reference sequence). CDR3 DNA sequence: TGTGCCAGTAGTATAGATCGCAAGCAGCCCCAGCATTTT. This encodes CASSIDRKQPQHF.

The chain joins TRBV9 to TRBJ1-2; D gene ambiguous. This CDR3 is 12 amino acids long. V was trimmed by 4 bases and J by 5 bases, leaving 9 bases between them. Germline V CDR1 and CDR2: SGDLS, YYNGEE. The CDR3 nucleotides read TGTGCCAGCAGCCCGTCATCTTATGGCTACACCTTC. This codes for CASSPSSYGYTF.

This clonotype was counted between two and nine times. The V gene is TRBV7-2, the J gene TRBJ2-2, with 8 bases aligning to TRBD1. CDR1 SGHTA and CDR2 FQGNSA come from the germline V gene. This CDR3 comprises 15 residues. The junction had 10 bases not matched to a gene; V was cut back by 6 bases and J by 7 bases. The CDR3 is CASSTGTGASGELFF. The CDR3, as DNA: TGTGCCAGCAGTACTGGGACAGGTGCAAGCGGGGAGCTGTTTTTT.

This clonotype has ten or more counts. The chain has TRBV12-3 or TRBV12-4 and TRBJ2-5, with no clear D. The CDR3 spans 13 residues. V was pared by 2 bases and J by 5 bases, with 9 bases between. Here the CDR3 DNA reads TGTGCCAGCAGTTTAATTAGTGGCGAGACCCAGTACTTC. Protein sequence: CASSLISGETQYF.

J is TRBJ2-7 and V is TRBV7-9, with unresolved D. CDR3 length equals 13 residues. V lost 6 bases and J lost 4, with 13 bases in between. The V gene's germline CDR1 is SEHNR and CDR2 FQNEAQ (reference sequence). The CDR3, as DNA: TGTGCCAGCAGTCCCTGGGTAAGGTACGAGCAGTACTTC. Protein sequence: CASSPWVRYEQYF.

This clonotype was recorded a few times. The rearrangement uses TRBV11-2 and TRBJ2-1; 7 nucleotides match TRBD1. V trimming: 0 bases; J trimming: 4 bases; junction bases outside the gene matches: 3. Germline V gives CDR1 SGHAT, CDR2 FQNNGV. CDR3 length: 15 residues. The CDR3 DNA reads TGTGCCAGCAGCTTAGATCGGACAGGTTACAATGAGCAGTTCTTC. This sequence encodes CASSLDRTGYNEQFF.